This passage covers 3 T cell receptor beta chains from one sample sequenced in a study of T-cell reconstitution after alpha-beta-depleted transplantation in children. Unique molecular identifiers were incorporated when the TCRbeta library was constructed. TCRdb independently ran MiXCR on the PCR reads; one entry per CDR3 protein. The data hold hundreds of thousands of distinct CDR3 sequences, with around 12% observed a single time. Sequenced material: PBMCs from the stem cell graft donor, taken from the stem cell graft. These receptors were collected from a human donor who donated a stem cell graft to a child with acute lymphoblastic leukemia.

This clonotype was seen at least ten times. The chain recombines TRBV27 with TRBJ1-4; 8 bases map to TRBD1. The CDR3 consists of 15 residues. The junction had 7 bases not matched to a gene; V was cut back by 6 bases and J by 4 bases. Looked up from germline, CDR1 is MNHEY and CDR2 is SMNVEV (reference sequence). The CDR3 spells CASSPGQGVNEKLFF. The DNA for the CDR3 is TGTGCCAGCAGCCCCGGACAGGGCGTTAATGAAAAACTGTTTTTT.

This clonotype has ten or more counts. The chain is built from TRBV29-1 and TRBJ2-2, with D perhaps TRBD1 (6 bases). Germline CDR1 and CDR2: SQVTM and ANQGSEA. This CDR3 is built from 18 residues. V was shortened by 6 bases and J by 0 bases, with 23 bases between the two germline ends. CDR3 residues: CSVRTGGGASANTGELFF. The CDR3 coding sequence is TGCAGCGTCCGCACTGGTGGGGGCGCGTCCGCGAACACCGGGGAGCTGTTTTTT.

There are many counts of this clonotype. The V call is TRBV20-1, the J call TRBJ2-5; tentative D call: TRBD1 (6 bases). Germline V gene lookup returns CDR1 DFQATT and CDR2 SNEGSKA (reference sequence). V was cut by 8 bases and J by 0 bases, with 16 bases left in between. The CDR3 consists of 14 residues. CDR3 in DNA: TGCAGTATTATAACAGGGTTTAACCAAGAGACCCAGTACTTC. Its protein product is CSIITGFNQETQYF.